This is a list of T cell receptor beta chains from one sample in a study of T cell responses to AZD1222 COVID-19 vaccine. Assay: immunoSEQ multiplex PCR; the TCRdb copy retains only in-frame clones and omits some. Counted here are about 130,000 clones, approximately 85% occurring once; the ten biggest clones make up under 2%. Specimen: peripheral blood, collected on day 0 of AZD1222 vaccination. Receptor source: an adult in good health. Both conserved end residues are part of each CDR3. The D gene is left open where the match is weak. Clone size is not always given. Where it is, it says once, few, many or a class for expanded clones.

TRBJ1-6 | TRBV30 | TRBD1 | . | CAWSVSGTGNSPLHF | TGTGCCTGGAGTGTATCCGGGACAGGGAATTCACCCCTCCACTTT
TRBJ2-7 | TRBV9 | TRBD1 | . | CASSVVSGGEQYF | TGTGCCAGCAGCGTAGTCTCAGGGGGTGAGCAGTACTTC
TRBJ1-2 | TRBV7-2 | TRBD1 | once | CASSQGSRGVKGYTF | TGTGCCAGCAGCCAGGGGAGCAGGGGGGTAAAAGGCTACACCTTC
TRBJ2-1 | TRBV13 | TRBD2 | few | CASSTRTSGGTNEQFF | TGTGCCAGCAGCACCCGGACTAGCGGGGGGACCAATGAGCAGTTCTTC
TRBJ1-5 | TRBV5-4 | . | once | CASSFGTDNQPQHF | TGTGCCAGCAGCTTCGGGACGGATAATCAGCCCCAGCATTTT
TRBJ1-2 | TRBV6-5 | . | . | CASGPYYGYTF | TGTGCCAGCGGGCCTTACTATGGCTACACCTTC
TRBJ1-2 | TRBV3-1/TRBV3-2 | . | . | CASSQDLGLPLSGYTF | TGTGCCAGCAGCCAAGATCTTGGACTGCCACTTTCGGGCTACACCTTC
TRBJ1-1 | TRBV12-3/TRBV12-4 | . | . | CASSLGGNTEAFF | TGTGCCAGCAGTTTAGGGGGTAACACTGAAGCTTTCTTT
TRBJ2-7 | TRBV5-1 | . | . | CASSFQYEQYF | TGCGCCAGCAGCTTCCAATACGAGCAGTACTTC
TRBJ1-1 | TRBV5-6 | . | once | CASSKGQLNTEAFF | TGTGCCAGCAGCAAAGGACAGTTGAACACTGAAGCTTTCTTT
TRBJ2-7 | TRBV6-5 | TRBD1 | . | CASRRTGRGEQYF | TGTGCCAGCAGGCGGACAGGGCGAGGTGAGCAGTACTTC
TRBJ1-1 | TRBV19 | TRBD1 | . | CASSIPQGARTEAFF | TGTGCCAGTAGTATCCCTCAGGGGGCGCGCACTGAAGCTTTCTTT
TRBJ2-2 | TRBV25-1 | . | . | CASSDYLAGELFF | TGTGCCAGCAGTGACTACTTAGCCGGGGAGCTGTTTTTT
TRBJ1-5 | TRBV6-1 | . | . | CASSEVRNQPQHF | TGTGCCAGCAGTGAAGTCAGAAATCAGCCCCAGCATTTT
TRBJ1-2 | TRBV7-2 | . | . | CASSLAMYRPNYGYTF | TGTGCCAGCAGCTTAGCGATGTACAGACCTAACTATGGCTACACCTTC
TRBJ2-2 | TRBV18 | TRBD2 | . | CASSPGLAVNTGELFF | TGTGCCAGCTCACCGGGACTAGCGGTTAACACCGGGGAGCTGTTTTTT
TRBJ1-6 | TRBV4-2 | . | . | CASSRETFDPNSPLHF | TGTGCCAGCAGCCGAGAGACTTTCGACCCCAATTCACCCCTCCACTTT
TRBJ2-1 | TRBV19 | . | . | CASSITGPEQFF | TGTGCCAGTAGTATTACAGGCCCTGAGCAGTTCTTC
TRBJ2-3 | TRBV12-3/TRBV12-4 | . | . | CASSIKFTQYF | TGTGCCAGCAGTATAAAATTTACGCAGTATTTT
TRBJ1-1 | TRBV9 | . | few | CASSVSGSIVGTEAFF | TGTGCCAGCAGCGTATCAGGGTCGATAGTGGGCACTGAAGCTTTCTTT
TRBJ1-1 | TRBV15 | . | . | CATSRGSRVTEAFF | TGTGCCACCAGCAGAGGAAGCAGGGTCACTGAAGCTTTCTTT
TRBJ2-3 | TRBV19 | TRBD1 | . | CASSFETGVTTDTQYF | TGTGCCAGTAGTTTCGAGACAGGGGTAACGACAGATACGCAGTATTTT
TRBJ2-6 | TRBV6-4 | . | . | CASSESGANVLTF | TGTGCCAGCAGTGAGTCAGGGGCCAACGTCCTGACTTTC
TRBJ2-5 | TRBV28 | . | . | CASSLLRETQYF | TGTGCCAGCAGTCTATTGCGGGAGACCCAGTACTTC
TRBJ1-5 | TRBV30 | . | . | CAWSKGVQAGNQPQHF | TGTGCCTGGAGTAAGGGCGTCCAGGCAGGCAATCAGCCCCAGCATTTT
TRBJ1-1 | TRBV5-5 | . | . | CASSLGPSGDTEAFF | TGTGCCAGCAGCTTGGGCCCCTCAGGGGACACTGAAGCTTTCTTT
TRBJ2-1 | TRBV28 | TRBD2 | . | CASSRTSGGGYNEQFF | TGTGCCAGCAGCCGGACTAGCGGGGGGGGCTACAATGAGCAGTTCTTC
TRBJ1-4 | TRBV3-1/TRBV3-2 | . | . | CASSQDGRLSLFF | TGTGCCAGCAGCCAAGATGGACGACTTTCACTGTTTTTT
TRBJ2-5 | TRBV29-1 | . | . | CSVADIQGGQTQYF | TGCAGCGTGGCGGACATACAGGGAGGGCAGACCCAGTACTTC
TRBJ2-7 | TRBV7-8 | . | . | CASSYGTAVGEQYF | TGTGCCAGCAGCTACGGGACCGCCGTGGGCGAGCAGTACTTC
TRBJ1-2 | TRBV18 | . | . | CASSPEFQSYTF | TGTGCCAGCTCACCCGAATTTCAAAGTTACACCTTC